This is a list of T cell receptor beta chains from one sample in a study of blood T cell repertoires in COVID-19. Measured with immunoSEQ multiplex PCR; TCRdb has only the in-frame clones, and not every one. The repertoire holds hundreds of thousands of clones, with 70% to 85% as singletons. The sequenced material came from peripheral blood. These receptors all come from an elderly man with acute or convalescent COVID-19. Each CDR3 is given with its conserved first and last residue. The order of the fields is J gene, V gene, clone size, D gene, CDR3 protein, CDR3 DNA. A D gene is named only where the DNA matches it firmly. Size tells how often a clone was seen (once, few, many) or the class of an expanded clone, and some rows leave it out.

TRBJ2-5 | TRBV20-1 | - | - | CSARPGETQYF | TGCAGTGCTAGACCAGGAGAGACCCAGTACTTC
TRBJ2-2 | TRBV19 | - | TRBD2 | CASSILLGRGSNTGELFF | TGTGCCAGTAGTATACTATTGGGGAGGGGCTCGAACACCGGGGAGCTGTTTTTT
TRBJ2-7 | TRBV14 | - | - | CASSQQSIPSYEQYF | TGTGCCAGCAGCCAACAGTCCATTCCTTCCTACGAGCAGTACTTC
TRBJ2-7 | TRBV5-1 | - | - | CASSLISGNNGQYF | TGCGCCAGCAGCTTGATATCGGGAAATAACGGGCAGTACTTC
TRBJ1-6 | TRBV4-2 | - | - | CASSREKGAVSPLHF | TGTGCCAGCAGCCGGGAAAAAGGGGCGGTTTCACCCCTCCACTTT
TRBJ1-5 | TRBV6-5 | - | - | CASSPSAVRNQPQHF | TGTGCCAGCAGTCCGTCAGCGGTGCGCAATCAGCCCCAGCATTTT
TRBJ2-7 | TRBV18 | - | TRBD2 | CASSPGSGGNEQYF | TGTGCCAGCTCACCGGGTAGCGGGGGGAACGAGCAGTACTTC
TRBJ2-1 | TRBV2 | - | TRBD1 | CARHRTGGTGEQFF | TGTGCCCGTCATCGGACAGGGGGCACAGGAGAGCAGTTCTTC
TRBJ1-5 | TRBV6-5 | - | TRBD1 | CASSPQGAGNQPQHF | TGTGCCAGCAGTCCACAGGGGGCTGGCAATCAGCCCCAGCATTTT
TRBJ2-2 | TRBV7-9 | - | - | CASSPRWGANTGELFF | TGTGCCAGCAGCCCTCGGTGGGGGGCGAACACCGGGGAGCTGTTTTTT
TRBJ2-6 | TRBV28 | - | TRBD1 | CATLSRGRLNPTFIRSSGANVLTF | TGTGCCACCCTTTCTAGGGGGCGTTTAAACCCCACCTTCATAAGAAGCTCTGGGGCCAACGTCTTGACTTTC
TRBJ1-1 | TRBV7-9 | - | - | CASSLSRQGYTEAFF | TGTGCCAGCAGCTTATCCCGGCAGGGGTACACTGAAGCTTTCTTT
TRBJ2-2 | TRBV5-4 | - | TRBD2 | CASSPGLAGGELFF | TGTGCCAGCAGCCCCGGACTAGCGGGGGGGGAGCTGTTTTTT
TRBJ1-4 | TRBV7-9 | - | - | CASSFGGAYEKLFF | TGTGCCAGCAGCTTTGGAGGGGCATACGAAAAACTGTTTTTT
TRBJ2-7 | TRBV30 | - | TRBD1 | CAWRQGAGHEQYF | TGTGCCTGGAGGCAGGGGGCTGGCCACGAGCAGTACTTC
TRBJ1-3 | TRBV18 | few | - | CASSPRDRLSGNTIYF | TGTGCCAGCTCACCTCGCGACAGGCTCTCTGGAAACACCATATATTTT
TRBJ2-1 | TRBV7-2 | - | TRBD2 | CASSPRTSGGLYNEQFF | TGTGCCAGCAGCCCTAGGACTAGCGGGGGCCTATACAATGAGCAGTTCTTC
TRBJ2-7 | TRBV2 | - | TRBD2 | CASSVARAGVSYEQYF | TGTGCCAGCAGTGTCGCGCGGGCGGGGGTGTCCTACGAGCAGTACTTC
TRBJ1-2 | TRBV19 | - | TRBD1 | CASSRQGDGYTF | TGTGCCAGTAGCCGACAGGGAGATGGCTACACCTTC
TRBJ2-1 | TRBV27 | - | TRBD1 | CASSSLLDREWVGEQFF | TGTGCCAGCAGTTCCTTACTTGACAGGGAATGGGTGGGTGAGCAGTTCTTC
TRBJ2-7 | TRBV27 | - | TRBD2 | CASSAPTSGGWGEQYF | TGTGCCAGCAGTGCCCCGACTAGCGGGGGGTGGGGCGAGCAGTACTTC
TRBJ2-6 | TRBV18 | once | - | CASSPQGSNSGANVLTF | TGTGCCAGCTCACCACAGGGGTCCAACTCTGGGGCCAACGTCCTGACTTTC
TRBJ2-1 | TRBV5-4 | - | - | CASSLGGQASNEQFF | TGTGCCAGCAGCTTGGGTGGGCAGGCCTCCAATGAGCAGTTCTTC
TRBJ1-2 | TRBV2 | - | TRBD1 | CASRHNRGRYGYTF | TGTGCCAGCAGACACAACAGGGGGAGGTATGGCTACACCTTC
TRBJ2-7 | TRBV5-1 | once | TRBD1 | CASSSYRDRAYEQYF | TGCGCCAGCAGCTCCTACCGGGACAGGGCCTACGAGCAGTACTTC
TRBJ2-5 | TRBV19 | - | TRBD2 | CASSGLVGETQYF | TGTGCCAGTAGTGGACTAGTGGGGGAGACCCAGTACTTC
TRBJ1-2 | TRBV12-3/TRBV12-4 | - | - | CASVGGSLYGYTF | TGTGCCAGCGTTGGAGGAAGCCTCTATGGCTACACCTTC
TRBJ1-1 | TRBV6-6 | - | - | CASSPPGGGREAFF | TGTGCCAGCAGCCCCCCGGGAGGTGGTCGTGAAGCTTTCTTT
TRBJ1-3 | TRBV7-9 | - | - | CASSTRGSSILSGNTIYF | TGTGCCAGCAGCACAAGAGGGAGCTCTATCCTCTCTGGAAACACCATATATTTT
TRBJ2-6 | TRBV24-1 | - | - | CATSDHPRAGANVLTF | TGTGCCACCAGTGATCACCCTAGAGCTGGGGCCAACGTCCTGACTTTC
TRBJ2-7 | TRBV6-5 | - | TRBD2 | CASGEGRYEQYF | TGTGCCAGCGGGGAGGGCAGATACGAGCAGTACTTC
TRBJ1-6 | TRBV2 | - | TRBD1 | CASSLGGTGSSPLHF | TGTGCCAGCAGTTTGGGCGGGACAGGGTCCTCACCCCTCCACTTT
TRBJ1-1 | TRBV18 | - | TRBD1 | CASSQGVLGANTEAFF | TGTGCCAGCTCTCAGGGGGTTTTGGGAGCGAACACTGAAGCTTTCTTT
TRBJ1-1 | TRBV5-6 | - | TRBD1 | CASSPQGADTEAFF | TGTGCCAGCAGCCCCCAGGGGGCGGACACTGAAGCTTTCTTT
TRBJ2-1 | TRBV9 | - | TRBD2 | CASSVGLGLAGHYNEQFF | TGTGCCAGCAGCGTAGGCCTGGGACTAGCGGGACACTACAATGAGCAGTTCTTC
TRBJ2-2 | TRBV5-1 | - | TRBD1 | CASSLQRTGGNTGELFF | TGCGCCAGCAGCTTGCAACGGACAGGCGGGAACACCGGGGAGCTGTTTTTT
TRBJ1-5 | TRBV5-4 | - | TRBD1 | CASSLGGQGEGQPQHF | TGTGCCAGCAGCTTGGGGGGACAGGGCGAGGGTCAGCCCCAGCATTTT
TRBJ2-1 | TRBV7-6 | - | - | CASSPLSGSGDEQFF | TGTGCCAGCAGCCCCCTCAGTGGGAGTGGCGATGAGCAGTTCTTC
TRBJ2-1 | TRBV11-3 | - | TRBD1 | CASSLGTGPYNEQFF | TGTGCCAGCAGCTTAGGGACAGGCCCCTACAATGAGCAGTTCTTC
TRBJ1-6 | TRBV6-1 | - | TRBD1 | CASSEALRTGSGSPLHF | TGTGCCAGCAGTGAAGCGCTTCGGACAGGCTCCGGTTCACCCCTCCACTTT
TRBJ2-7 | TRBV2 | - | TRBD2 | CASQGSGGSYEQYF | TGTGCCAGCCAAGGGTCGGGGGGCTCCTACGAGCAGTACTTC
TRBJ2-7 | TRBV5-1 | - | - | CASSQGGGLYEQYF | TGCGCCAGCAGCCAGGGAGGGGGTCTCTACGAGCAGTACTTC
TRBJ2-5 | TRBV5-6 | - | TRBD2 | CASSLRGVGETQYF | TGTGCCAGCAGCCTCCGGGGGGTAGGGGAGACCCAGTACTTC
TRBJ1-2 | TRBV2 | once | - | CASSGGGGDLNYGYTF | TGTGCCAGCAGTGGCGGAGGAGGGGATCTGAACTATGGCTACACCTTC
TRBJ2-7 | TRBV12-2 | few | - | CASRLVPRSVYF | TGTGCAAGTCGCTTAGTCCCTCGTTCCGTGTACTTC
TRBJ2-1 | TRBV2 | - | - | CASSEGTAEFF | TGTGCCAGCAGTGAAGGAACGGCGGAGTTCTTC
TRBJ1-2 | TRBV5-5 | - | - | CASSLVPGTEGYTF | TGTGCCAGCAGCTTGGTCCCGGGTACGGAGGGCTACACCTTC
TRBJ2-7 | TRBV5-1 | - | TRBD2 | CASRTSGGTYEQYF | TGCGCCAGCAGGACTAGCGGGGGAACCTACGAGCAGTACTTC
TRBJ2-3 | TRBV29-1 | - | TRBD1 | CSVGRTGVVTDTQYF | TGCAGCGTCGGCCGGACAGGGGTGGTAACAGATACGCAGTATTTT
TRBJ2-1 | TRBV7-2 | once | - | CASSPVLNSIYNEQFF | TGTGCCAGCAGCCCCGTGTTAAACTCGATCTACAATGAGCAGTTCTTC
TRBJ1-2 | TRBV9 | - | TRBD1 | CASSVAPDRANYGYTF | TGTGCCAGCAGCGTAGCCCCCGACAGGGCTAACTATGGCTACACCTTC
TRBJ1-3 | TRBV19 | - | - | CASSIVPVTGNTIYF | TGTGCCAGTAGTATAGTTCCGGTTACTGGAAACACCATATATTTT
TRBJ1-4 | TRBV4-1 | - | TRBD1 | CASSPGQGREKLFF | TGCGCCAGCAGCCCCGGACAGGGACGGGAAAAACTGTTTTTT
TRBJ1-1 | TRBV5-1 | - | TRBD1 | CASSLATQGGEAFF | TGCGCCAGCAGCTTGGCCACACAGGGGGGTGAAGCTTTCTTT
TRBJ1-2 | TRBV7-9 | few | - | CASSLGRSGYGYTF | TGTGCCAGCAGCTTAGGGCGGTCTGGCTATGGCTACACCTTC
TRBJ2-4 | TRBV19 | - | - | CASSMTGRLDKNIQYF | TGTGCCAGTAGCATGACAGGGAGGTTAGACAAAAACATTCAGTACTTC
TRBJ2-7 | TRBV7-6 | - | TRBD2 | CASSLAGGFSYEQYF | TGTGCCAGCAGCTTAGCGGGGGGGTTCTCCTACGAGCAGTACTTC
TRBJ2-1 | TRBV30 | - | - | CAWSTLRGRSYNEQFF | TGTGCCTGGAGTACCCTCAGAGGGAGGTCCTACAATGAGCAGTTCTTC
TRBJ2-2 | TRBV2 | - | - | CASTRWGVRTGELFF | TGTGCCAGCACCCGTTGGGGGGTTCGTACCGGGGAGCTGTTTTTT
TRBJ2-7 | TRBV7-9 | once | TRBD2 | CASSATSGPYEQYF | TGTGCCAGCAGCGCCACTAGCGGTCCCTACGAGCAGTACTTC